This T cell receptor (beta chain) came from a study of blood T cells in healthy people across ages. Broader study findings: Per million T cells, the diversity of TCR beta decreased roughly linearly as age advanced. Greater diversity and more naive CD4+ cells were seen in long-lived donors than in aged donors.

Of note for this clonotype: What it binds is not known.

Donor samples were obtained from healthy Caucasian individuals from Russia, aged about 6 to 95. It was with a sample-barcoded 5' primer and a J-beta primer mix that a second PCR of roughly 7 to 12 cycles was run. With 12 random nucleotides, a template-switch adaptor tagged each individual cDNA molecule. From the 5' RACE reads, TCRdb called clonotypes with MiXCR, one entry per CDR3 protein. In the table there are roughly 2 million distinct CDR3 sequences, around half of which are singletons. V shed 4 bases and J 5 bases; nucleotides not matched to a gene: 9. CDR1 is SGHTA and CDR2 is FQGNSA in the germline V gene. The CDR3 contains 15 residues.

V usage is TRBV7-2 and J usage is TRBJ1-2; 8 bases match TRBD1. The source of this sequence is a woman in her forties in good health. The specimen sequenced was blood. The CDR3 protein is CASSSARGLQYGYTF. CDR3 sequence (DNA): TGTGCCAGCAGCTCCGCCAGGGGGCTACAATATGGCTACACCTTC.